A single sample is the source of the 19 T cell receptor beta chains below, sequenced in a study of T cells after yellow fever vaccination. Each CDR3 protein is one row after TCRdb ran MiXCR on the 5' RACE reads. The table records about 340,000 distinct CDR3 sequences, 3.5% to 4.5% of them present only once. The sample was PBMCs, taken 5 days after the yellow fever booster vaccination. All receptors come from a man aged 18 to 30 who received the YFV17D yellow fever vaccine.

The genes are TRBV20-1 and TRBJ2-3; D call uncertain. V was trimmed by 2 bases and J by 8 bases, leaving 17 bases between them. There are 14 residues in the CDR3. The germline V gene encodes CDR1 DFQATT and CDR2 SNEGSKA (reference sequence). CDR3 region: CSARIGSIGGTQYF. The CDR3, as DNA: TGCAGTGCTAGAATTGGGTCTATCGGCGGTACGCAGTATTTT.

This clonotype was seen repeatedly, ten times or more. V is TRBV6-5 and J is TRBJ2-3; no clear D gene. This CDR3 comprises 15 residues. CDR1 is MNHEY and CDR2 is SVGAGI in the germline V gene. V lost 6 bases, J lost 0 bases, and 13 bases lay in between. In nucleotides, the CDR3 is TGTGCCAGCAGCCAGAGGATACCTAGCACAGATACGCAGTATTTT. Amino acid sequence: CASSQRIPSTDTQYF.

This clonotype was seen repeatedly, ten times or more. The chain uses TRBV2 and TRBJ2-7; D unclear. The CDR3 totals 11 residues. Germline lookup yields CDR1 SNHLY and CDR2 FYNNEI. The V gene lost 3 bases and the J gene lost 5 bases, with 5 bases spanning the gap. For the CDR3, the DNA is TGTGCCAGCAGTGAGTGGGACGAGCAGTACGTC. Protein product: CASSEWDEQYV.

This clonotype was observed a handful of times. The genes are TRBV7-9 and TRBJ1-2; tentative D call: TRBD1 (5 bases). The CDR3 sequence is 15 residues long. The V end lost 6 bases, the J end lost 1 base, and 15 bases lay between the germline ends. Germline V gene sequence: CDR1 SEHNR, CDR2 FQNEAQ (reference sequence). The CDR3 protein is CASSITAGFNYGYTF. In DNA form, the CDR3 reads TGTGCCAGCAGTATAACGGCAGGGTTTAACTATGGCTACACCTTC.

This clonotype was detected many times. V usage is TRBV6-6 and J usage is TRBJ2-5; 8 bases are a match to TRBD1. V trimming: 6 bases; J trimming: 5 bases; junction bases outside the gene matches: 5. The CDR3 is 13 residues long. Germline values: CDR1 MNHNY, CDR2 SVGAGI (reference sequence). CDR3 sequence: CASSLTGVETQYF. The CDR3 bases are TGTGCCAGCAGCCTGACAGGGGTCGAGACCCAGTACTTC.

The chain joins TRBV20-1 to TRBJ2-3; possibly TRBD2 for D (5 bases). V was pared by 3 bases and J by 3 bases, with 13 bases between. CDR1 DFQATT and CDR2 SNEGSKA come from the germline V gene (reference sequence). The CDR3 is made up of 14 amino acids. In nucleotides, the CDR3 is TGCAGTGCTAGGACTACACAGAGAACAGATACGCAGTATTTT. Protein sequence: CSARTTQRTDTQYF.

This clonotype was detected many times. The rearrangement links TRBV7-3 to TRBJ2-3; 13 positions match TRBD2. CDR3 length: 16 residues. Germline CDR1 is SGHTA and CDR2 is FQGTGA. J was trimmed by 9 bases and V by 0 bases; bases with no gene match: 6. CDR3 in amino acids: CASSLTGGLAGSTQYF. CDR3 DNA: TGTGCCAGCAGCTTAACGGGGGGACTAGCGGGGTCGACGCAGTATTTT.

This clonotype came up many times. This chain connects TRBV7-2 to TRBJ1-1; D not resolved. Germline V CDR1 and CDR2: SGHTA, FQGNSA. The germline V and J ends were trimmed by 7 bases and 8 bases, with 11 bases remaining between them. The CDR3 runs 11 residues. As DNA, the CDR3 is TGTGCCAGCACCCCCGGCAGAGAAGCTTTCTTT. Translated: CASTPGREAFF.

This clonotype was seen many times. The chain couples TRBV5-1 to TRBJ2-2; tentatively, D is TRBD2 (5 bases). This CDR3 has 15 residues. The ends were cut back, 2 bases at V and 3 bases at J, with 11 bases in the middle. Germline assignment: CDR1 SGHRS and CDR2 YFSETQ. The CDR3 nucleotides read TGCGCCAGCAGCTTCGGGCACGGGGACACCGGGGAGCTGTTTTTT. Encoded protein: CASSFGHGDTGELFF. The entire variable domain, with the rest obtained from reference TRBV5-1 and TRBJ2-2, is as follows: KAGVTQTPRYLIKTRGQQVTLSCSPISGHRSVSWYQQTPGQGLQFLFEYFSETQRNKGNFPGRFSGRQFSNSRSEMNVSTLELGDSALYLCASSFGHGDTGELFFGEGSRLTVL.

About this clonotype: A much more abundant neighbour one base away suggests this may be a read error. The V gene is TRBV10-1, the J gene TRBJ2-7; D uncertain. V dropped 0 bases and J dropped 3 bases, with 6 bases sitting between them. Germline V lookup: CDR1 WNHNN, CDR2 SYGVQD (reference sequence). The CDR3 contains 13 residues. CDR3 amino acids: CASSESSNYEQYF. CDR3 coding DNA: TGCGCCAGCAGTGAGTCGAGCAACTACGAGCAGTACTTC.

In its sample, this clonotype was seen a few times. The chain employs TRBV11-2 and TRBJ1-1; D remains ambiguous. This CDR3 contains 14 residues. CDR1 is SGHAT and CDR2 is FQNNGV in the germline V gene. Trimming pared 0 bases from V and 6 bases from J, leaving 11 bases between. CDR3 in DNA: TGTGCCAGCAGCTTAGACGGCGGGATAGCTGAAGCTTTCTTT. This codes for CASSLDGGIAEAFF.

In the case of this clonotype: No conserved phenylalanine or tryptophan is present at the end of the CDR3, so a read error is the likely explanation. The rearrangement joins TRBV27 to TRBJ1-5; the D gene is possibly TRBD1 (5 bases). CDR3 size: 13 residues. Germline loops: CDR1 MNHEY, CDR2 SMNVEV (reference sequence). Trimming removed 6 bases at V and 6 bases at J, with 12 bases between. CDR3 sequence reads: CASSPGRGQPQHS. Here the CDR3 DNA reads TGTGCCAGCAGCCCAGGGCGGGGTCAGCCCCAGCATTCT.

This clonotype has only a few counts. The gene calls are TRBV7-9 and TRBJ1-4; perhaps TRBD1 as D (5 bases). The V end was cut by 5 bases, the J end by 1 base, with 14 bases between. The V gene's germline CDR1 is SEHNR and CDR2 FQNEAQ (reference sequence). The CDR3 totals 16 residues. CDR3 protein: CASSPRQGGTNEKLFF. The CDR3 coding sequence is TGTGCCAGCAGCCCCCGGCAGGGCGGAACTAATGAAAAACTGTTTTTT. Using reference TRBV7-9 and TRBJ1-4 for the parts outside the CDR3, the full variable domain is DTGVSQNPRHKITKRGQNVTFRCDPISEHNRLYWYRQTLGQGPEFLTYFQNEAQLEKSRLLSDRFSAERPKGSFSTLEIQRTEQGDSAMYLCASSPRQGGTNEKLFFGSGTQLSVL.

At least ten counts were recorded for this clonotype. The chain joins TRBV6-2 or TRBV6-3 to TRBJ2-2, with D maybe TRBD1 (5 bases). Trimming took off 0 bases at V and 1 base at J, with 12 bases between the two ends. CDR3 size: 17 residues. Germline loops: CDR1 MNHEY, CDR2 SVGEGT. CDR3 DNA sequence: TGTGCCAGCAGTTACTCGATTAGGGGCAGGAACACCGGGGAGCTGTTTTTT. Protein: CASSYSIRGRNTGELFF.

This clonotype was counted ten times or more. The chain links TRBV25-1 to TRBJ2-5, with D unresolved. Trimming took off 5 bases at V and 5 bases at J, with 6 bases between the two ends. The germline gives CDR1 MGHDK, CDR2 SYGVNS. The CDR3 has 11 residues. Here the CDR3 DNA reads TGTGCCAGCAGTTATACGGAGACCCAGTACTTC. The encoded protein is CASSYTETQYF. The entire variable domain, with the rest obtained from reference TRBV25-1 and TRBJ2-5, is as follows: EADIYQTPRYLVIGTGKKITLECSQTMGHDKMYWYQQDPGMELHLIHYSYGVNSTEKGDLSSESTVSRIRTEHFPLTLESARPSHTSQYLCASSYTETQYFGPGTRLLVL.

This clonotype was detected only a few times. This sequence joins TRBV4-3 and TRBJ2-2; the D gene is possibly TRBD2 (7 bases). The CDR3 loop spans 17 amino acids. In germline, CDR1 is LGHNA, CDR2 YSLEER. V lost 4 bases to trimming and J lost 7 bases, with 22 bases between them. In DNA form, the CDR3 reads TGCGCCAGCAGCCTCCTAGTAGGCGGGGGCGAGGGCGGGGAGCTGTTTTTT. It codes for CASSLLVGGGEGGELFF.

The V and J genes are TRBV12-3 or TRBV12-4 and TRBJ2-7; TRBD2 might be the D (6 bases). V was clipped by 3 bases and J by 5 bases, with 14 bases between them. This CDR3 is built from 14 residues. CDR3 sequence: CASSFAGREDEQYF. The CDR3 DNA reads TGTGCCAGCAGTTTCGCGGGACGAGAGGACGAGCAGTACTTC.

The CDR3 loop reads CASSVSEQGYGYTF. As DNA, the CDR3 is TGCGCCAGCAGCGTATCCGAACAGGGATATGGCTACACCTTC. The chain employs TRBV5-1 and TRBJ1-2; D possibly corresponds to TRBD1 (6 bases). The CDR3 is made up of 14 amino acids. Between the trimmed V and J ends, which lost 4 bases and 5 bases, there was a span of 15 bases. The germline CDR1 and CDR2 sequences are SGHRS and YFSETQ.

This clonotype was detected ten times or more. The chain links TRBV6-5 to TRBJ2-6; a possible D gene is TRBD1 (6 bases). Germline loops: CDR1 MNHEY, CDR2 SVGAGI. Between the trimmed V and J ends, which lost 5 bases and 1 base, there was a span of 9 bases. The CDR3 runs 15 residues. The CDR3 region has the DNA TGTGCCAGCAGTCAACAGGGTTCTGGGGCCAACGTCCTGACTTTC. Its translation is CASSQQGSGANVLTF.